Presented here are 30 T cell receptor beta chains from one specimen sequenced in a study of T cell responses to AZD1222 COVID-19 vaccine. The protocol was immunoSEQ multiplex PCR, while the TCRdb copy is restricted to in-frame clones and leaves out a portion. The sample has about 150,000 clones, more than 75% seen once. This specimen consisted of peripheral blood, obtained on day 0 of AZD1222 vaccination. Receptors were obtained from an adult in good health.

The chain has TRBV2 and TRBJ1-2; 7 bases align to TRBD1. After removal of 8 bases from V and 4 bases from J, the junction contained 13 bases not matched to a gene. Germline CDR1 reads SNHLY; CDR2 reads FYNNEI. This CDR3 spans 15 amino acids. In DNA form, the CDR3 reads TGTGCCAGCTCCTGGGAGGGGGCGCAGGGCTATGGCTACACCTTC. Translated: CASSWEGAQGYGYTF. The full variable domain, in which reference TRBV2 and TRBJ1-2 provide the parts outside the CDR3, is EPEVTQTPSHQVTQMGQEVILRCVPISNHLYFYWYRQILGQKVEFLVSFYNNEISEKSEIFDDQFSVERPDGSNFTLKIRSTKLEDSAMYFCASSWEGAQGYGYTFGSGTRLTVV.

The chain joins TRBV6-5 to TRBJ2-7; D is perhaps TRBD2 (5 bases). Germline V gene sequence: CDR1 MNHEY, CDR2 SVGAGI. Trimming pared 6 bases from V and 1 base from J, leaving 16 bases between. The CDR3 is made up of 15 amino acids. This CDR3 is CASSFLGIRSYEQYF. The CDR3 nucleotides are TGTGCCAGCAGCTTCCTCGGGATACGGTCCTACGAGCAGTACTTC.

The chain links TRBV6-4 to TRBJ2-1, with 9 bases matching TRBD1. Germline CDR1 MRHNA, CDR2 SNTAGT. The CDR3 is 15 residues long. The ends lost 2 bases at V and 1 base at J; junction bases unmatched: 0. The DNA for the CDR3 is TGTGCCAGCAGTGACGGGACAGGGTCCTACAATGAGCAGTTCTTC. Translating it yields CASSDGTGSYNEQFF.

This chain links TRBV10-3 with TRBJ2-5; D unresolved. The CDR3 sequence is 13 residues long. Trimming shortened V by 7 bases and J by 2 bases, and 11 bases separated the two germline ends. CDR1 is ENHRY and CDR2 is SYGVKD in the germline V gene. CDR3: CAIKHDLQETQYF. The CDR3, as DNA: TGTGCCATCAAACACGACTTACAAGAGACCCAGTACTTC.

The rearrangement links TRBV21-1 to TRBJ1-6. TRBV21-1 is tagged as a pseudogene. The CDR3 consists of 13 residues. CDR3 nucleotide sequence: TGTGCCAGCAGGGCGAGACTAAATTCACCCCTCCACTTT. Its protein product is CASRARLNSPLHF.

The V call is TRBV4-1, the J call TRBJ2-7, with TRBD2 matching 7 bases. The CDR3 contains 15 residues. Germline values: CDR1 MGHRA, CDR2 YSYEKL. Unmatched junction bases numbered 9, after V lost 3 bases and J lost 4 bases. This CDR3 reads CASSQPGRGSYEQYF. CDR3 coding DNA: TGCGCCAGCAGCCAGCCCGGGCGGGGGTCATACGAGCAGTACTTC.

The V and J genes are TRBV19 and TRBJ1-5; possibly TRBD1 for D (6 bases). Germline CDR1 LNHDA, CDR2 SQIVND (reference sequence). Trimming pared 4 bases from V and 0 bases from J, leaving 13 bases between. This CDR3 region has 16 residues. In DNA, the CDR3 is TGTGCCAGTAGTAGACAGGACTTCTTTAGCAATCAGCCCCAGCATTTT. Its protein is CASSRQDFFSNQPQHF.

The chain recombines TRBV7-2 with TRBJ2-5; no firm D call. Germline CDR1 SGHTA, CDR2 FQGNSA. V shed 5 bases and J shed 5 bases, with 6 bases lying between them. The CDR3 has 11 amino acids. For the CDR3, the DNA is TGTGCCAGCAGCCCTATGGAGACCCAGTACTTC. Amino acid sequence: CASSPMETQYF.

This clone has only one observation. This rearrangement joins TRBV5-1 to TRBJ1-5; 10 nucleotides agree with TRBD1. The V and J ends lost 0 bases and 10 bases, in that order; junction bases with no gene match: 7. This CDR3 is built from 15 residues. Per the germline V gene, CDR1 is SGHRS and CDR2 is YFSETQ. Written as DNA, the CDR3 is TGCGCCAGCAGCTTGGGGGACAGGGGAGACGGACCCCAGCATTTT. As protein: CASSLGDRGDGPQHF.

The CDR3 here is CASSLVGNGELFF. The CDR3, as DNA: TGTGCCAGCAGTTTAGTGGGGAATGGGGAGCTGTTTTTT. V gene TRBV12-3 or TRBV12-4 combines with J gene TRBJ2-2; D not certain. V was cut by 1 base and J by 8 bases, with 8 bases left in between. The CDR3 totals 13 residues.

In its sample, this clone was seen a few times. The chain joins TRBV7-9 to TRBJ2-3, with 7 bases lining up with TRBD1. The junction had 5 bases not matched to a gene; V was cut back by 6 bases and J by 2 bases. CDR1 and CDR2 (germline): SEHNR, FQNEAQ (reference sequence). The CDR3 loop spans 14 amino acids. The CDR3: CASRTDRATDTQYF. In nucleotides, the CDR3 is TGTGCCAGCAGGACAGACAGGGCCACAGATACGCAGTATTTT.

This clone was counted a single time. The genes are TRBV14 and TRBJ2-7, with 9 bases fitting TRBD2. After removal of 0 bases from V and 1 base from J, the junction contained 22 bases not matched to a gene. The length of the CDR3 is 22 residues. Germline V CDR1 and CDR2: SGHDN, FVKESK. Written as DNA, the CDR3 is TGTGCCAGCAGCCAAGATCGGATCGGACGGGGATTAGCGGGAGAGAAGTCCTACGAGCAGTACTTC. The encoded protein is CASSQDRIGRGLAGEKSYEQYF.

V usage is TRBV19 and J usage is TRBJ1-5; TRBD1 aligns across 8 bases. This CDR3 is 17 amino acids long. Trimming took 5 bases from V and 4 from J; bases not matched to a gene: 13. The germline gives CDR1 LNHDA, CDR2 SQIVND (reference sequence). The CDR3 nucleotides read TGTGCCAGTAGTGCCTTCGGACAGGGCTCGAATAATCAGCCCCAGCATTTT. Protein product: CASSAFGQGSNNQPQHF.

V usage is TRBV3-1 (or the pseudogene TRBV3-2) and J usage is TRBJ2-1; TRBD1 matches at 8 bases. With V trimmed by 4 bases and J by 7 bases, 6 bases remained unmatched. CDR1 is LGHDT, CDR2 YNNKEL, per germline (reference sequence). This CDR3 region has 14 residues. Here the CDR3 DNA reads TGTGCCAGCAGCCGACGCAGACAGGGGAATGAGCAGTTCTTC. This encodes CASSRRRQGNEQFF.

V is TRBV30 and J is TRBJ2-1, with 12 bases lining up with TRBD2. J was trimmed by 6 bases and V by 1 base; bases with no gene match: 1. Germline V CDR1 and CDR2: GTSNPN, SVGIG (reference sequence). This CDR3 region has 14 residues. The DNA of the CDR3 is TGTGCCTGGAGTGGACTAGCGGGAGTCAATGAGCAGTTCTTC. Protein product: CAWSGLAGVNEQFF.

The chain combines TRBV3-1 (or the pseudogene TRBV3-2) with TRBJ2-7; D is unclear. The CDR3 is 14 amino acids. The V gene lost 4 bases and the J gene lost 4 bases, with 14 bases spanning the gap. Germline lookup yields CDR1 LGHDT and CDR2 YNNKEL (reference sequence). CDR3 sequence reads: CASSRPGQSYEQYF. The DNA for the CDR3 is TGTGCCAGCAGCCGGCCAGGTCAGTCGTACGAGCAGTACTTC.

The genes are TRBV4-3 and TRBJ2-7; the D gene could be TRBD1 or TRBD2 (5 bases each). V shed 4 bases and J shed 1 base, with 20 bases lying between them. CDR1 is LGHNA, CDR2 YSLEER, per germline. The CDR3 contains 17 residues. The CDR3: CASSRTATGRPSYEQYF. The CDR3, as DNA: TGCGCCAGCAGCCGCACGGCCACGGGACGGCCTTCCTACGAGCAGTACTTC.

This sequence joins TRBV5-6 and TRBJ2-3, with no clear D. Trimming shortened V by 0 bases and J by 10 bases, and 12 bases separated the two germline ends. Per germline, CDR1 SGHDT and CDR2 YYEEEE. This CDR3 spans 13 amino acids. CDR3: CASSLAGFKAQYF. The CDR3 nucleotides are TGTGCCAGCAGCTTGGCCGGGTTCAAGGCGCAGTATTTT. Combining the CDR3 with reference TRBV5-6 and TRBJ2-3 gives the whole variable domain DAGVTQSPTHLIKTRGQQVTLRCSPKSGHDTVSWYQQALGQGPQFIFQYYEEEERQRGNFPDRFSGHQFPNYSSELNVNALLLGDSALYLCASSLAGFKAQYFGPGTRLTVL.

The rearrangement uses TRBV4-2 and TRBJ2-5; D is possibly TRBD2 (5 bases). The germline V gene has CDR1 LGHNA and CDR2 YNFKEQ. Trimming shortened V by 1 base and J by 1 base, and 7 bases separated the two germline ends. This CDR3 region has 14 residues. In DNA form, the CDR3 reads TGTGCCAGCAGCCAAGGGACTCTCCAAGAGACCCAGTACTTC. Translation: CASSQGTLQETQYF.

The V call is TRBV3-1 (or the pseudogene TRBV3-2), the J call TRBJ2-2; no clear D gene. The ends were cut back, 5 bases at V and 13 bases at J, with 17 bases in the middle. CDR1 and CDR2 from the germline V gene are LGHDT and YNNKEL (reference sequence). The CDR3 loop spans 13 amino acids. The CDR3, as DNA: TGTGCCAGCAGCGAAGGCATCCTCGGTGGGCTGTTTTTT. This gives the protein CASSEGILGGLFF.

V usage is TRBV7-9 and J usage is TRBJ1-5, with 9 bases identical to TRBD1. Unmatched junction bases numbered 11, after V lost 1 base and J lost 7 bases. This CDR3 spans 17 amino acids. Germline V gives CDR1 SEHNR, CDR2 FQNEAQ (reference sequence). The CDR3 DNA follows: TGTGCCAGCAGCTTAGTGGGGAAGGGACAGGGATTCCAGCCCCAGCATTTT. Protein sequence: CASSLVGKGQGFQPQHF.

The CDR3 DNA is TGTGCCAGCAGCCGTGCCTTGAACACTGAAGCTTTCTTT. Translating it yields CASSRALNTEAFF. V and J are TRBV9 and TRBJ1-1; D is unclear. CDR3 length equals 13 residues. From germline, CDR1 is SGDLS and CDR2 YYNGEE. V dropped 4 bases and J dropped 0 bases, with 7 bases sitting between them.

The chain links TRBV6-1 to TRBJ2-7; 10 bases are a match to TRBD2. Germline CDR1 is MNHNS and CDR2 is SASEGT. The junction had 8 bases not matched to a gene; V was cut back by 4 bases and J by 5 bases. The CDR3 loop spans 15 amino acids. The CDR3 here is CASSVAGGLVDEQYF. DNA of the CDR3: TGTGCCAGCAGTGTAGCGGGAGGCCTAGTTGACGAGCAGTACTTC.

The V gene is TRBV7-8, the J gene TRBJ2-1; maybe TRBD1 (6 bases). The CDR3 totals 15 residues. V lost 6 bases and J 11 bases, leaving 23 bases between the germline ends. From germline, CDR1 is SGHVS and CDR2 FQNEAQ. CDR3 residues: CASSPGREFRDKQFF. The CDR3 DNA sequence: TGTGCCAGCAGTCCTGGTCGCGAATTCCGGGACAAGCAGTTCTTC.

In this sample, this clone turned up once. The chain recombines TRBV28 with TRBJ1-2; weak D call: TRBD1 (6 bases). V lost 8 bases, J lost 2 bases, and 12 bases lay in between. The CDR3 extends over 13 amino acids. Germline V gene data show CDR1 as MDHEN and CDR2 as SYDVKM. The CDR3 bases are TGTGCCAGCGGATCTGGACAGAACTATGGCTACACCTTC. Its protein product is CASGSGQNYGYTF.

The CDR3 DNA reads as TGTGCCAGCACCCCTACACTAGGTTCACCCCTCCACTTT. The encoded protein is CASTPTLGSPLHF. The chain recombines TRBV6-5 with TRBJ1-6; no definite D call. V dropped 7 bases and J dropped 9 bases, with 13 bases sitting between them. The germline CDR1 and CDR2 sequences are MNHEY and SVGAGI. The CDR3 loop spans 13 amino acids.

The CDR3 sequence: CASSQGQPQHF. The CDR3 DNA follows: TGCGCCAGCAGCCAAGGGCAGCCCCAGCATTTT. The rearrangement links TRBV4-3 to TRBJ1-5; D is ambiguous. This CDR3 is built from 11 residues. V was cut by 1 base and J by 7 bases, with 2 bases left in between. Looked up from germline, CDR1 is LGHNA and CDR2 is YSLEER.

V gene TRBV6-2 or TRBV6-3 combines with J gene TRBJ2-7, with TRBD1 identical over 9 bases. This CDR3 has 16 amino acids. V dropped 0 bases and J dropped 4; count of bases not matched to a gene: 7. Germline lookup yields CDR1 MNHEY and CDR2 SVGEGT. The CDR3 nucleotides are TGTGCCAGCAGTTACTCGTCCCCTGACAGGGGGTACGAGCAGTACTTC. As protein: CASSYSSPDRGYEQYF.

The DNA for the CDR3 is TGTGCCAGCAGCTTACGGGTTGTGGGCGCTGGGGCCAACGTCCTGACTTTC. Residues: CASSLRVVGAGANVLTF. The genes are TRBV7-8 and TRBJ2-6; D ambiguous. CDR1 SGHVS and CDR2 FQNEAQ come from the germline V gene. V lost 2 bases to trimming and J lost 2 bases, with 13 bases between them. This CDR3 has 17 amino acids.

Turning to this clone: The sample has other DNA sequences that encode this CDR3 too. The genes are TRBV18 and TRBJ1-4; D may be TRBD1 (5 bases). The germline V gene has CDR1 KGHSH and CDR2 LQKENI. This CDR3 contains 14 residues. Trimming left V 2 bases short and J 5 bases short, with 9 bases between. CDR3 region: CASSPGQGNEKLFF. CDR3 DNA: TGTGCCAGCTCACCAGGGCAGGGCAATGAAAAACTGTTTTTT.